Detailed here is one TCR beta chain. Primers for the PCR totalled 60 Vbeta and 13 Jbeta. The table came from immunoSEQ multiplex PCR; TCRdb's copy has only in-frame clones and leaves some out. The sample contains 65,000 or so clones, approximately 80% of which appear only once. The source of the sample is a study of cytomegalovirus exposure and HLA in healthy donors. Study-wide background: Some 200 million T cells yielded 110 million or so unique TCR beta sequences in earlier analysis.

This sequence originates from a woman aged 40 to 50 in good health and CMV-seropositive. Sequenced material: PBMCs.

As DNA, the CDR3 is TGTGCCAGCAGAACACGGGAGGGAGATACGCAGTATTTT. Protein sequence: CASRTREGDTQYF. The chain couples TRBV6-6 to TRBJ2-3, with 8 bases lining up with TRBD2. Germline V gene sequence: CDR1 MNHNY, CDR2 SVGAGI (reference sequence). The CDR3 extends over 13 amino acids. With 6 bases clipped from V and 5 bases from J, the junction kept 4 bases outside the gene matches.